This TCR beta chain emerged from a study of blood T cell repertoires in COVID-19. The data were produced by immunoSEQ multiplex PCR, yet TCRdb's version contains in-frame clones alone and is incomplete. The top ten clones hold 0.55% to 0.75% of a sample with fewer than 450,000 clones, less than 95% of them seen once. J gave up 8 bases and V 4 bases, and 1 base lay outside the gene matches. Germline assignment: CDR1 PRHDT and CDR2 FYEKMQ (reference sequence). There are 11 residues in the CDR3. Everyone who took part was about 18 to 90 years old, and they came from 20 to 25 US areas. Participants' own reports of clinical history determined their cohort assignment. This clone was counted a few times.

This receptor was taken from a man aged 18 to 30 who had recovered from COVID-19. The sequenced sample consisted of PBMCs or T cells enriched from blood (not recorded which). The chain links TRBV13 to TRBJ1-2, with 7 bases aligning to TRBD1. The CDR3 coding sequence is TGTGCCAGCAGCTACAGGGGCGGCTACACCTTC. Its protein is CASSYRGGYTF.